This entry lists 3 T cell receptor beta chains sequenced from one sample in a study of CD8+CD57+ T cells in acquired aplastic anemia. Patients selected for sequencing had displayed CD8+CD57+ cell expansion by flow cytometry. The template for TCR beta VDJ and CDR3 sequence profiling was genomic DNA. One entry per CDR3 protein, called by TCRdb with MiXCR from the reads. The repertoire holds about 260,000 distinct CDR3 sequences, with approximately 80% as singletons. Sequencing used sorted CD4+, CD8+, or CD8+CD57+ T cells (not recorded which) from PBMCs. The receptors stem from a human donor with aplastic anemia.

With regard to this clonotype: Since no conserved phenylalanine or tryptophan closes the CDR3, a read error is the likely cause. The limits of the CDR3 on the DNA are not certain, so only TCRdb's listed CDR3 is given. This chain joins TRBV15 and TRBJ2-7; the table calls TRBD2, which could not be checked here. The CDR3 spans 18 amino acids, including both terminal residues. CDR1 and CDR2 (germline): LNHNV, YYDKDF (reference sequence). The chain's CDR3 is CATSRGSDQEAQYFGQCI.

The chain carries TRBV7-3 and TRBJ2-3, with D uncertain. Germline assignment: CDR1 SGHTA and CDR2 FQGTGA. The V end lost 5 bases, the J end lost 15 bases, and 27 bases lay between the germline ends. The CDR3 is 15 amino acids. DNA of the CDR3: TGTGCCAGCAGCGCTGGGCAGGCCACCAATACGCAGCATTATTTT. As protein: CASSAGQATNTQHYF.

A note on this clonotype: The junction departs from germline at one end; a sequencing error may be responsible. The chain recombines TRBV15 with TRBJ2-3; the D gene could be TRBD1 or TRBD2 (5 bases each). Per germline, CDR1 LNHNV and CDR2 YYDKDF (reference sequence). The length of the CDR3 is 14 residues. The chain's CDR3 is CASSVRGRPDTQYF. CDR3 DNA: TGTGCCAGCAGCGTCCGGGGACGTCCCGATACGCAGTATTTT.